A selection of T cell receptor beta chains follows, all from one sample in a study of T cell responses to AZD1222 COVID-19 vaccine. The data were produced by immunoSEQ multiplex PCR, yet TCRdb's version contains in-frame clones alone and is incomplete. The sample records over 60,000 clones, roughly 80% being singletons. The sample was peripheral blood, taken 28 days after the second AZD1222 dose. The receptors derive from an adult who received the AZD1222 COVID-19 vaccine. CDR3s include the opening cysteine and the closing phenylalanine or tryptophan. D genes are given only for firm matches. Clone sizes are given selectively: once, few, many, or a class where the clone is expanded.

V gene,D gene,J gene,clone size,CDR3 DNA,CDR3 protein
TRBV7-5,NA,TRBJ1-2,few,TGTGCCAGAAGGAAGGGCGGCTACACCTTC,CARRKGGYTF
TRBV11-2,NA,TRBJ1-4,NA,TGTGCCAGCAGCCTAACTTACTGGGACACTTTTGGTGAAAAACTGTTTTTT,CASSLTYWDTFGEKLFF
TRBV19,TRBD1,TRBJ1-5,NA,TGTGCCTCCCGGGACAGACCGTATAGCAATCAGCCCCAGCATTTT,CASRDRPYSNQPQHF
TRBV6-4,TRBD1,TRBJ2-7,NA,TGTGCCAGCCGGGACAGTAGAGACGAGCAGTACTTC,CASRDSRDEQYF
TRBV23-1,NA,TRBJ2-5,few,TGCGCCAGTATTCCAATCGGACAGTGTGTTGGAGAGACCCAGTACTTC,CASIPIGQCVGETQYF
TRBV30,NA,TRBJ1-1,NA,TGTGCCTGGAGTGCGACCAGGGGACCCAACACTGAAGCTTTCTTT,CAWSATRGPNTEAFF
TRBV9,NA,TRBJ1-2,once,TGTGCCAGCAGCACCGGGACAAGCACAAACTATGGCTACACCTTC,CASSTGTSTNYGYTF
TRBV7-9,NA,TRBJ2-1,NA,TGTGCCAGCAGCCCCCCGGTAGTTGCCGGTGAGCAGTTCTTC,CASSPPVVAGEQFF
TRBV2,TRBD1,TRBJ2-1,NA,TGTGCCAGCAGTGATGGGGGACAGGGGCCAGTTTTTGAGCAGTTCTTC,CASSDGGQGPVFEQFF
TRBV10-3,NA,TRBJ1-1,NA,TGTGCCATCAGCGGAGCTAACACTGAAGCTTTCTTT,CAISGANTEAFF
TRBV5-4,NA,TRBJ2-7,NA,TGTGCCAGCAGCTCCGGGACTCTTCTCTACGAGCAGTACTTC,CASSSGTLLYEQYF
TRBV18,NA,TRBJ1-3,NA,TGTGCCAGCTCACCATCAGTTTCTGGAAACACCATATATTTT,CASSPSVSGNTIYF
TRBV3-1/TRBV3-2,TRBD1,TRBJ1-6,NA,TGTGCCAGCAGCCAAGGTACAGGGGGAAATTCACCCCTCCACTTT,CASSQGTGGNSPLHF
TRBV5-1,TRBD1,TRBJ1-1,NA,TGCGCCAGCAGCTCGGGACAGGGGGGCACTGAAGCTTTCTTT,CASSSGQGGTEAFF
TRBV7-9,NA,TRBJ2-3,NA,TGTGCCAGCAGGGCCCTAGGGCCGTCACCTAGCACAGATACGCAGTATTTT,CASRALGPSPSTDTQYF
TRBV7-9,NA,TRBJ2-3,NA,TGTGCCAGCAGCTCAACTAACACTCCGGGGCATACGCAGTATTTT,CASSSTNTPGHTQYF
TRBV5-4,NA,TRBJ2-1,NA,TGTGCCAGCAGTACCCATAAGAGCTCCTACAATGAGCAGTTCTTC,CASSTHKSSYNEQFF
TRBV18,NA,TRBJ1-1,NA,TGTGCCAGCTCACCCAACCGAGACGACACTGAAGCTTTCTTT,CASSPNRDDTEAFF
TRBV27,TRBD2,TRBJ2-1,NA,TGTGCCAGCAGTTTAGCCTACTCTAGCGGGGGAGCCTACAATGAGCAGTTCTTC,CASSLAYSSGGAYNEQFF
TRBV2,NA,TRBJ2-7,NA,TGTGCCAGCAGTGAACTGAGCGAGCAGTACTTC,CASSELSEQYF
TRBV7-2,TRBD1,TRBJ1-4,NA,TGTGCCAGCAGCTTGGGGCCGGGACAGGGGAATGAAAAACTGTTTTTT,CASSLGPGQGNEKLFF
TRBV7-2,TRBD1,TRBJ1-2,NA,TGTGCCAGCAGCTTAGAATACCGGGACAGGGGGTTTGCTAACTATGGCTACACCTTC,CASSLEYRDRGFANYGYTF
TRBV18,NA,TRBJ1-2,NA,TGTGCCAGCTCACTAGGAGATGGCTATGGCTACACCTTC,CASSLGDGYGYTF
TRBV18,TRBD1,TRBJ1-2,NA,TGTGCCAGCTCACCCCTGGGACAGGGGGCACTTCTCGACTATGGCTACACTTTC,CASSPLGQGALLDYGYTF
TRBV3-1/TRBV3-2,TRBD2,TRBJ2-1,NA,TGTGCCAGCAGCCAGAGCGGACTAGCGGGGAAGCAGTTCTTC,CASSQSGLAGKQFF
TRBV5-1,NA,TRBJ2-1,NA,TGCGCCAGCAGCTTGGATGGCTACAATGAGCAGTTCTTC,CASSLDGYNEQFF
TRBV28,NA,TRBJ1-4,NA,TGTGCCAGCAGTTCATTTGCTAATGAAAAACTGTTTTTT,CASSSFANEKLFF
TRBV7-3,NA,TRBJ2-1,once,TGTGCCAGCAGCTCGAGGATCTCGGGTGAGCAGTTCTTC,CASSSRISGEQFF
TRBV7-8,TRBD1,TRBJ1-5,NA,TGTGCCAGCAGCACACAGGGGGCTGTGCAGCCCCAGCATTTT,CASSTQGAVQPQHF
TRBV6-5,NA,TRBJ2-7,few,TGTGCCAGCAGTTACGCTGGACAGATTTCCTACGAGCAGTACTTC,CASSYAGQISYEQYF
TRBV5-6,TRBD2,TRBJ2-5,NA,TGTGCCAGCAGCTTGGCAGCGGGGGGCCCGGAGACCCAGTACTTC,CASSLAAGGPETQYF
TRBV19,NA,TRBJ2-3,few,TGTGCCAGCGCCGAGGGGTTGGACGCAGATACGCAGTATTTT,CASAEGLDADTQYF
TRBV5-4,NA,TRBJ1-2,once,TGTGCCAGCAGCGAGAGAGCTACAGGGCTCTATGGCTACACCTTC,CASSERATGLYGYTF
TRBV5-5,NA,TRBJ2-2,NA,TGTGCCAGCAGCTTGAGGTCTGCAGCGCTAGCCGGGGAGCTGTTTTTT,CASSLRSAALAGELFF
TRBV4-2,NA,TRBJ1-4,NA,TGTGCCAGCAGCCAAGAAGGGGGGCGATTTTCTAATGAAAAACTGTTTTTT,CASSQEGGRFSNEKLFF
TRBV10-3,NA,TRBJ1-4,NA,TGTGCCATCAGTGAGGTCCAGGTGGTAACTAATGAAAAACTGTTTTTT,CAISEVQVVTNEKLFF
TRBV19,NA,TRBJ1-2,NA,TGTGCCAGTAGTTCCACCTGGACTGCTAACTATGGCTACACCTTC,CASSSTWTANYGYTF
TRBV29-1,NA,TRBJ2-7,NA,TGCAGCGTTGAAGTACCCGGTAACGAGCAGTACTTC,CSVEVPGNEQYF
TRBV27,NA,TRBJ1-3,NA,TGTGCCAGCAGTCCGGGCTTACATCCCTCTGGAAACACCATATATTTT,CASSPGLHPSGNTIYF
TRBV7-8,TRBD2,TRBJ2-1,once,TGTGCCAGCAGCTTATTGGGACTAGCTTACAATGAGCAGTTCTTC,CASSLLGLAYNEQFF
TRBV19,NA,TRBJ1-6,NA,TGTGCCAGTAGTATCGGAGACAGAGGTTCACCCCTCCACTTT,CASSIGDRGSPLHF
TRBV18,NA,TRBJ2-7,NA,TGTGCCAGCTCATCGACAGGTCCCTACGAGCAGTACTTC,CASSSTGPYEQYF
TRBV5-1,NA,TRBJ2-6,NA,TGCGCCAGCAGCTACGCCTACTTGGGTGGCGGGGCCAACGTCCTGACTTTC,CASSYAYLGGGANVLTF
TRBV7-2,TRBD1,TRBJ1-2,NA,TGTGCCAGCAGCTTAGCTACAGGGACAGGGGCCTATGGCTACACCTTC,CASSLATGTGAYGYTF
TRBV29-1,NA,TRBJ1-5,few,TGCAGCGTCCAGATAGGGGATCAGCCCCAGCATTTT,CSVQIGDQPQHF
TRBV19,TRBD1,TRBJ2-7,NA,TGTGCCAGTAGTATTCAGGGCGGACAGGGGACCTACGAGCAGTACTTC,CASSIQGGQGTYEQYF
TRBV6-4,NA,TRBJ2-2,few,TGTGCCAGCAGCTCCGACCGGACCGGGGAGCTGTTTTTT,CASSSDRTGELFF
TRBV28,NA,TRBJ2-1,few,TGTGCCAGCAGTTGGGGAGGGGGGGCCTACAATGAGCAGTTCTTC,CASSWGGGAYNEQFF
TRBV25-1,NA,TRBJ1-2,once,TGTGCCAGCAGTGATATAGGGTCTAGTGGCTACACCTTC,CASSDIGSSGYTF
TRBV18,TRBD1,TRBJ2-2,NA,TGTGCCAGCTCACCGGGACAGGCCTCCACCGGGGAGCTGTTTTTT,CASSPGQASTGELFF
TRBV11-2,TRBD2,TRBJ2-5,NA,TGTGCCAGCAGCTTAGCGGGGGGGTTAGGAGAGACCCAGTACTTC,CASSLAGGLGETQYF
TRBV6-6,NA,TRBJ2-7,NA,TGTGCCAGCGGGGGATCTTTGGGCTCCTACGAGCAGTACTTC,CASGGSLGSYEQYF
TRBV7-9,NA,TRBJ2-5,few,TGTGCCAGCAGCGCCAGAGAGACCCAGTACTTC,CASSARETQYF
TRBV28,NA,TRBJ1-4,NA,TGTGCCAGCAGTTACGCAGGACCGGGTGCCCGTGAAAAACTGTTTTTT,CASSYAGPGAREKLFF
TRBV27,NA,TRBJ1-6,NA,TGTGCCAGCAGCCTTGAGGGAGGCCTCACCCTCCACTTT,CASSLEGGLTLHF
TRBV5-1,TRBD1,TRBJ1-6,NA,TGCGCCAGCAGCTCCCCGGGACAGCCAAATTCACCCCTCCACTTT,CASSSPGQPNSPLHF